The sample holds a few counts of the clone carrying this T cell receptor beta chain. As yet, its antigen is unknown. Molecular barcoding with unique molecular identifiers was used for the TCRbeta library. TCRdb ran MiXCR on the PCR reads and lists one entry per CDR3 protein. The sample carries about 350,000 distinct CDR3 sequences, roughly 16% recorded once. V was clipped by 3 bases and J by 5 bases; unmatched bases: 6. The CDR3 is made up of 14 amino acids. The sample is drawn from a study of T-cell reconstitution after alpha-beta-depleted transplantation in children. Study results and caveats: From newly produced T cells came most of the T-cell counts and diversity one year after transplant.

This rearrangement joins TRBV12-3 or TRBV12-4 to TRBJ1-1, with TRBD1 identical over 7 bases. The clonotype originates from a male patient between 2 and 10 years old who had a stem cell transplant for acute lymphoblastic leukemia, so the T cells may come from the graft donor. The sequencing used PBMCs, mostly from graft donor cells, collected 360 days after TCRalphabeta/CD19-depleted stem cell transplant. The CDR3 region has the DNA TGTGCCAGCAGTTTTTGGCAGGGGGTTACTGAAGCTTTCTTT. It yields the protein CASSFWQGVTEAFF.